This TCR beta chain was identified during a study of radiation and T cells in renal cell carcinoma. Background on the study: Nephrectomy followed 15 Gy stereotactic body radiation by 4 weeks.

J was trimmed by 4 bases and V by 0 bases; bases with no gene match: 7. CDR3 length: 16 residues. Germline CDR1 SGHRS, CDR2 YFSETQ. Assay: immunoSEQ multiplex PCR; the TCRdb copy retains only in-frame clones and omits some. The data show about 130,000 clones, with over 75% seen just once and around 12% held by the top ten. Noted time point: baseline pretreatment blood. Treatment denoted: 15 Gy SBRT to primary tumor, nephrectomy 4 weeks later. The sequencing here drew on blood, taken from a patient whose treatment included radiotherapy and nephrectomy. The sequence came from a woman aged 50 to 60 with renal cell carcinoma. This chain connects TRBV5-1 to TRBJ2-7, with 10 bases fitting TRBD2. The CDR3 loop is CASSLGPSGGLYEQYF. As DNA, the CDR3 is TGCGCCAGCAGCTTGGGGCCTAGCGGGGGACTGTACGAGCAGTACTTC.